These 27 T cell receptor beta chains share one sample of origin, sequenced in a study of blood T cell repertoires in COVID-19. The assay was immunoSEQ multiplex PCR, and TCRdb's table has in-frame clones only and misses some. The sample contains about 210,000 clones, approximately 88% of which appear only once. Sequencing was done on a sample of PBMCs or T cells enriched from blood (not recorded which). All receptors come from a woman aged 40 to 49 with acute COVID-19.

V and J are TRBV6-2 or TRBV6-3 and TRBJ2-3; 10 nucleotides match TRBD1. Germline V gene data show CDR1 as MNHEY and CDR2 as SVGEGT. The CDR3 covers 14 residues. V was clipped by 5 bases and J by 5 bases; unmatched bases: 4. DNA for the CDR3: TGTGCCAGCAGTGCGACAGGGGGCCTAGATACGCAGTATTTT. Its protein product is CASSATGGLDTQYF.

The rearrangement joins TRBV5-4 to TRBJ1-2; maybe TRBD1 (5 bases). The length of the CDR3 is 16 residues. CDR1 and CDR2 (germline): SGHNT, YYREEE (reference sequence). The germline V and J ends were trimmed by 4 bases and 6 bases, with 22 bases remaining between them. The CDR3 DNA is TGTGCCAGCAGCCCCGAGCCAGGGAAGGTTACGCATGGCTACACCTTC. Translated, it gives CASSPEPGKVTHGYTF.

The J gene is TRBJ2-1, the V gene TRBV19; 10 nucleotides match TRBD2. Germline assignment: CDR1 LNHDA and CDR2 SQIVND (reference sequence). Germline trimming cut 5 bases from V and 2 bases from J; bases unmatched to any gene: 12. This CDR3 has 18 residues. The CDR3 spells CASSQSSGRVSPYNEQFF. CDR3 coding DNA: TGTGCCAGTAGTCAGTCTAGCGGGAGAGTATCCCCCTACAATGAGCAGTTCTTC.

In its sample, this clone was seen once. The CDR3 region is CASSPLRGTNEQFF. The CDR3 DNA reads TGTGCCAGCAGTCCCCTCAGGGGGACCAATGAGCAGTTCTTC. This chain links TRBV6-5 with TRBJ2-1, with TRBD1 matching over 7 bases. The CDR3 runs to 14 residues. After removal of 5 bases from V and 6 bases from J, the junction contained 7 bases not matched to a gene. Germline CDR1 MNHEY, CDR2 SVGAGI.

The V gene is TRBV6-7, the J gene TRBJ2-5; tentatively, D is TRBD1 (6 bases). TRBV6-7 is noted as an ORF with a role that remains uncertain. The CDR3 is made up of 16 amino acids. V was cut by 0 bases and J by 5 bases, with 16 bases left in between. The CDR3 region is CASSYSPGHRRETQYF. CDR3 bases: TGTGCCAGCAGTTACTCGCCGGGACACCGACGGGAGACCCAGTACTTC.

The chain has TRBV12-2 and TRBJ1-2; the table assigns TRBD1, which was not confirmed against the DNA. TRBV12-2 is classified as a pseudogene. The CDR3 loop spans 12 amino acids. CDR3 loop: CASRHMNYGYTF. Written as DNA, the CDR3 is TGTGCAAGTCGCCACATGAACTATGGCTACACCTTC.

Comment on this clone: In the same sample, other DNA sequences code for this CDR3. This rearrangement joins TRBV7-9 to TRBJ1-4; D is unclear. Germline CDR1 SEHNR, CDR2 FQNEAQ (reference sequence). V was pared by 1 base and J by 0 bases, with 9 bases between. The CDR3 runs to 16 residues. The CDR3 DNA is TGTGCCAGCAGCTTAGTTGGAGGCACAACTAATGAAAAACTGTTTTTT. Translated: CASSLVGGTTNEKLFF.

The V and J genes are TRBV5-4 and TRBJ2-1; 8 nucleotides agree with TRBD2. The germline V gene has CDR1 SGHNT and CDR2 YYREEE (reference sequence). The CDR3 covers 15 residues. V shed 0 bases, J shed 3 bases, and the junction held 2 bases outside the gene matches. In DNA form, the CDR3 reads TGTGCCAGCAGCTTGGTAGCGGGAAGCTACAATGAGCAGTTCTTC. It yields the protein CASSLVAGSYNEQFF.

This clone occurred once. The CDR3 nucleotides read TGTGCCAGCAGTGAAGCTCGGACAGGGGGCACTGAAGCTTTCTTT. This gives the protein CASSEARTGGTEAFF. The chain uses TRBV2 and TRBJ1-1; TRBD1 matches 10 bases. The length of the CDR3 is 15 residues. The ends lost 0 bases at V and 4 bases at J; junction bases unmatched: 2. CDR1 is SNHLY and CDR2 is FYNNEI in the germline V gene.

The count of this clone is one. This chain links TRBV5-4 with TRBJ2-1; 7 bases align to TRBD1. Germline V gives CDR1 SGHNT, CDR2 YYREEE (reference sequence). V lost 4 bases to trimming and J lost 7 bases; unmatched junction nucleotides: 5. There are 13 residues in the CDR3. CDR3 protein: CASSRTGENEQFF. The CDR3 bases are TGTGCCAGCAGCCGCACAGGGGAAAATGAGCAGTTCTTC.

The chain links TRBV6-2 or TRBV6-3 to TRBJ2-3, with TRBD2 matching 15 bases. Germline loops: CDR1 MNHEY, CDR2 SVGEGT. The ends lost 5 bases at V and 6 bases at J; junction bases unmatched: 6. The CDR3 loop spans 16 amino acids. CDR3 protein: CASSPGLAGGRDTQYF. Here the CDR3 DNA reads TGTGCCAGCAGTCCGGGACTAGCGGGGGGTCGGGATACGCAGTATTTT.

The chain links TRBV9 to TRBJ2-5, with TRBD2 matching 7 bases. The CDR3 sequence is 15 residues long. V was pared by 2 bases and J by 5 bases, with 9 bases of the junction left unmatched. CDR1 is SGDLS and CDR2 is YYNGEE in the germline V gene. CDR3 residues: CASSVGLDFLETQYF. In nucleotides, the CDR3 is TGTGCCAGCAGCGTCGGACTAGATTTTTTGGAGACCCAGTACTTC.

The chain joins TRBV5-6 to TRBJ1-6; weak D call: TRBD1 (5 bases). Between the trimmed V and J ends, which lost 4 bases and 0 bases, there was a span of 11 bases. The CDR3 contains 16 residues. CDR1 and CDR2 from the germline V gene are SGHDT and YYEEEE. The CDR3 DNA reads TGTGCCAGCAGCACACGACAGAGCTCCTATAATTCACCCCTCCACTTT. Translating it yields CASSTRQSSYNSPLHF.

The rearrangement links TRBV7-8 to TRBJ2-3; 11 positions agree with TRBD2. The CDR3 length is 16 residues. CDR1 is SGHVS and CDR2 is FQNEAQ in the germline V gene. V was clipped by 6 bases and J by 2 bases; unmatched bases: 7. CDR3 protein: CASSPRLAGNTDTQYF. The CDR3 DNA reads as TGTGCCAGCAGTCCACGACTAGCGGGGAACACAGATACGCAGTATTTT.

The chain joins TRBV18 to TRBJ2-3; weak D call: TRBD1 (6 bases). Germline V gene sequence: CDR1 KGHSH, CDR2 LQKENI. Deletions cut 6 bases from V and 4 bases from J, with 14 bases between. The CDR3 has 14 amino acids. The DNA for the CDR3 is TGTGCCAGCTCGCAGACTACAGGGTCAGATACGCAGTATTTT. Encoded protein: CASSQTTGSDTQYF.

The rearrangement uses TRBV6-2 or TRBV6-3 and TRBJ1-2; the match to TRBD1 covers 7 bases. The CDR3 is made up of 12 amino acids. The V gene end was trimmed by 6 bases and the J gene end by 7 bases; junction bases not matched to a gene: 5. Germline V lookup: CDR1 MNHEY, CDR2 SVGEGT. The chain's CDR3 is CASSGTVVGYTF. DNA for the CDR3: TGTGCCAGCAGCGGGACAGTGGTTGGCTACACCTTC.

This clone is a singleton in its sample. The CDR3 protein is CASSPPQDSQETQYF. CDR3 nucleotide sequence: TGTGCCAGCAGCCCCCCCCAGGACAGCCAAGAGACCCAGTACTTC. The genes are TRBV3-1 (or the pseudogene TRBV3-2) and TRBJ2-5; a weak D match, TRBD1 (6 bases). The CDR3 is 15 amino acids. CDR1 and CDR2 (germline): LGHDT, YNNKEL (reference sequence). The V and J ends lost 4 bases and 1 base respectively, with 13 bases between them.

The V gene is TRBV5-1, the J gene TRBJ2-5; 7 bases match TRBD1. The CDR3 has 16 residues. Germline CDR1 SGHRS, CDR2 YFSETQ. Trimming cost V 4 bases and J 2 bases; bases outside gene matches: 11. The chain's CDR3 is CASSPRSGQVQETQYF. Written as DNA, the CDR3 is TGCGCCAGCAGCCCCCGATCTGGACAGGTTCAAGAGACCCAGTACTTC.

The J gene is TRBJ2-3, the V gene TRBV7-9; D may be TRBD1 (6 bases). This CDR3 comprises 14 residues. Trimming pared 3 bases from V and 2 bases from J, leaving 9 bases between. Germline V gene data show CDR1 as SEHNR and CDR2 as FQNEAQ (reference sequence). The CDR3 loop reads CASSFGTSTDTQYF. The CDR3 DNA sequence: TGTGCCAGCAGCTTCGGGACATCCACAGATACGCAGTATTTT.

This rearrangement joins TRBV9 to TRBJ2-1; 7 bases line up with TRBD1. Per germline, CDR1 SGDLS and CDR2 YYNGEE. This CDR3 is built from 16 residues. Trimming took 0 bases from V and 4 from J; bases not matched to a gene: 7. CDR3 in amino acids: CASSVEGAVAYNEQFF. CDR3 sequence (DNA): TGTGCCAGCAGCGTAGAGGGGGCGGTTGCTTACAATGAGCAGTTCTTC.

The rearrangement uses TRBV13 and TRBJ2-2; 14 bases match TRBD2. CDR1 is PRHDT and CDR2 is FYEKMQ in the germline V gene (reference sequence). This CDR3 comprises 17 residues. The junction had 7 bases not matched to a gene; V was cut back by 4 bases and J by 6 bases. In DNA form, the CDR3 reads TGTGCCAGCAGCTCTCGGACTAGCGGGAGGATGGCCGGGGAGCTGTTTTTT. Amino acid sequence: CASSSRTSGRMAGELFF. The complete variable domain, with remaining parts taken from reference TRBV13 and TRBJ2-2, reads AAGVIQSPRHLIKEKRETATLKCYPIPRHDTVYWYQQGPGQDPQFLISFYEKMQSDKGSIPDRFSAQQFSDYHSELNMSSLELGDSALYFCASSSRTSGRMAGELFFGEGSRLTVL.

The V and J genes are TRBV28 and TRBJ1-5; a possible D gene is TRBD1 (6 bases). The V and J ends lost 0 bases and 6 bases respectively, with 12 bases between them. The germline gives CDR1 MDHEN, CDR2 SYDVKM. The CDR3 is 15 residues long. This chain's CDR3 is CASSLWSGVGQPQHF. CDR3 in DNA: TGTGCCAGCAGTTTATGGTCAGGGGTCGGTCAGCCCCAGCATTTT.

The V call is TRBV10-2, the J call TRBJ2-1, with 11 bases lining up with TRBD2. Trimming cost V 5 bases and J 10 bases; bases outside gene matches: 4. The CDR3 sequence is 13 residues long. CDR1 is WSHSY, CDR2 SAAADI, per germline. CDR3 sequence reads: CASSLAGGPEQFF. The CDR3 DNA reads TGCGCCAGCAGTTTAGCGGGGGGGCCGGAGCAGTTCTTC.

The V and J genes are TRBV2 and TRBJ2-7; a possible D gene is TRBD1 (5 bases). Trimming stripped 1 base from V and 7 bases from J, with 11 bases between. Germline assignment: CDR1 SNHLY and CDR2 FYNNEI. This CDR3 spans 13 amino acids. The DNA of the CDR3 is TGTGCCAGCAGTGAAGGGGGAAACAGGGAGCAGTACGTC. Its translation is CASSEGGNREQYV.

This chain links TRBV20-1 with TRBJ2-3; 10 positions match TRBD2. Germline V gives CDR1 DFQATT, CDR2 SNEGSKA (reference sequence). CDR3 size: 15 residues. The V gene end was trimmed by 3 bases and the J gene end by 6 bases; junction bases not matched to a gene: 9. Here the CDR3 DNA reads TGCAGTGCTAGTAACAGCGGGGGGGCCGGGGATACGCAGTATTTT. This gives the protein CSASNSGGAGDTQYF.

With respect to this clone: One end of the junction is discordant with germline, which a read error may explain. Written as DNA, the CDR3 is TGTGCCAGCAGCCTAGCAGGGGGCGCGAACACCGGGGAGCTGTTTTTT. Its translation: CASSLAGGANTGELFF. The chain uses TRBV7-8 and TRBJ2-2; TRBD1 agrees at 8 bases. Germline loops: CDR1 SGHVS, CDR2 FQNEAQ. The CDR3 runs 16 residues. Full variable domain (remainder filled in from reference TRBV7-8 and TRBJ2-2): GAGVSQSPRYKVAKRGQDVALRCDPISGHVSLFWYQQALGQGPEFLTYFQNEAQLDKSGLPSDRFFAERPEGSVSTLKIQRTQQEDSAVYLCASSLAGGANTGELFFGEGSRLTVL.

V and J are TRBV5-1 and TRBJ2-7; D might be TRBD2 (6 bases). The CDR3 contains 14 residues. In germline, CDR1 is SGHRS, CDR2 YFSETQ. V was trimmed by 2 bases and J by 3 bases, leaving 12 bases between them. Here the CDR3 DNA reads TGCGCCAGCAGCTTTGGGGGGAGAGACTACGAGCAGTACTTC. The encoded protein is CASSFGGRDYEQYF.